Presented here are 11 T cell receptor beta chains from one specimen sequenced in a study of cytomegalovirus exposure and HLA in healthy donors. The study ran its PCR with 60 Vbeta and 13 Jbeta primers. Assay used: immunoSEQ multiplex PCR; TCRdb lists only in-frame clones, some missing. The data show fewer than 100,000 clones, 6.5% to 8% seen once. Sequencing input: PBMCs. These receptors originate from a man aged 45 to 65 in good health and CMV-seronegative.

This clone was seen more than once but under ten times. This rearrangement joins TRBV29-1 to TRBJ2-5; 13 bases fit TRBD2. The J call may be faulty, since TRBJ2-7 better matches the DNA end. CDR3 length: 14 amino acids. Germline CDR1 SQVTM, CDR2 ANQGSEA. The CDR3 sequence: CSVVKGLAGREQYF. CDR3 sequence (DNA): TGCAGCGTTGTAAAGGGACTAGCGGGACGCGAGCAGTACTTC.

This clone was seen more than once but under ten times. The chain employs TRBV5-1 and TRBJ2-5; D possibly corresponds to TRBD2 (7 bases). CDR3 length equals 14 residues. CDR1 SGHRS and CDR2 YFSETQ come from the germline V gene. Trimming shortened V by 3 bases and J by 5 bases, and 14 bases separated the two germline ends. This CDR3 reads CASSSGGPEETQYF. CDR3 bases: TGCGCCAGCAGCTCGGGGGGCCCGGAGGAGACCCAGTACTTC.

The chain carries TRBV7-2 and TRBJ2-7; D remains ambiguous. Germline CDR1 reads SGHTA; CDR2 reads FQGNSA. This CDR3 is built from 15 residues. Trimming left V 2 bases short and J 0 bases short, with 11 bases between. The CDR3 sequence: CASSLNFETSYEQYF. CDR3 nucleotides: TGTGCCAGCAGCTTAAACTTCGAAACCTCCTACGAGCAGTACTTC.

The chain carries TRBV9 and TRBJ1-1; 9 bases map to TRBD1. This CDR3 is built from 15 residues. J lost 5 bases, V lost 3 bases, and 8 bases had no gene match. The germline V gene has CDR1 SGDLS and CDR2 YYNGEE. In nucleotides, the CDR3 is TGTGCCAGCAGCGCCCCCGGGACAGGGAGTACTGAAGCTTTCTTT. It specifies CASSAPGTGSTEAFF.

The genes are TRBV30 and TRBJ2-5; 11 bases fit TRBD2. This CDR3 region has 14 residues. Trimming took 3 bases from V and 5 from J; bases not matched to a gene: 5. Germline CDR1 reads GTSNPN; CDR2 reads SVGIG (reference sequence). CDR3 in DNA: TGTGCCTGGAGACTAGCGGGAGTTGTGGAGACCCAGTACTTC. Its translation: CAWRLAGVVETQYF.

This clone was recorded a few times. This rearrangement joins TRBV9 to TRBJ1-3; TRBD1 might be the D (6 bases). From germline, CDR1 is SGDLS and CDR2 YYNGEE. V gave up 3 bases and J gave up 4 bases, with 11 bases separating them. This CDR3 has 14 amino acids. CDR3 DNA: TGTGCCAGCAGCGCTGGGACAACGGGAAACACCATATATTTT. Translation: CASSAGTTGNTIYF. The complete variable domain, with remaining parts taken from reference TRBV9 and TRBJ1-3, reads DSGVTQTPKHLITATGQRVTLRCSPRSGDLSVYWYQQSLDQGLQFLIQYYNGEERAKGNILERFSAQQFPDLHSELNLSSLELGDSALYFCASSAGTTGNTIYFGEGSWLTVV.

This clone has more than one count but fewer than ten. V and J are TRBV7-6 and TRBJ2-7; D is perhaps TRBD1 (5 bases). V was shortened by 5 bases and J by 2 bases, with 16 bases between the two germline ends. The germline CDR1 and CDR2 sequences are SGHVS and FNYEAQ. This CDR3 is built from 15 residues. The CDR3: CASSPTETLAYEQYF. The CDR3 DNA is TGTGCCAGCAGCCCGACAGAAACCCTCGCCTACGAGCAGTACTTC.

The rearrangement joins TRBV28 to TRBJ2-1; 10 nucleotides line up with TRBD1. CDR3 length: 16 amino acids. With V trimmed by 3 bases and J by 5 bases, 7 bases remained unmatched. Germline values: CDR1 MDHEN, CDR2 SYDVKM. The CDR3 sequence: CASSFSGTGDNNEQFF. As DNA, the CDR3 is TGTGCCAGCAGTTTCTCCGGGACAGGGGACAACAATGAGCAGTTCTTC.

The chain links TRBV29-1 to TRBJ2-1; D gene ambiguous. Germline V gene data show CDR1 as SQVTM and CDR2 as ANQGSEA. The CDR3 sequence is 14 residues long. Trimming left V 5 bases short and J 8 bases short, with 19 bases between. The CDR3 nucleotides read TGCAGCGTTTCGATGAACTTACTACTACATGAGCAGTTCTTC. Its protein product is CSVSMNLLLHEQFF.

This clone rates as medium-sized (0.01 to 0.1%). This rearrangement joins TRBV4-1 to TRBJ1-3, with no clear D. Per germline, CDR1 MGHRA and CDR2 YSYEKL. The CDR3 extends over 16 amino acids. Trimming shortened V by 3 bases and J by 4 bases, and 16 bases separated the two germline ends. For the CDR3, the DNA is TGCGCCAGCAGCCACCTCGGATCGAGGGTGGGAAACACCATATATTTT. This encodes CASSHLGSRVGNTIYF.

The chain links TRBV5-8 to TRBJ2-7; 8 bases line up with TRBD1. Germline CDR1 is SGHTS and CDR2 is YDEGEE. The CDR3 extends over 13 amino acids. Trimming at V came to 7 bases and at J to 3 bases, leaving 6 bases not matched to a gene. CDR3: CASSRTGNYEQYF. In DNA form, the CDR3 reads TGTGCCAGCTCCCGGACAGGGAACTACGAGCAGTACTTC.